This entry features one TCR beta chain sequence. Its antigen is unidentified. The data belong to a study of cytomegalovirus exposure and HLA in healthy donors. Findings and caveats of the study: A later analysis showed that HLA-associated TCR beta chains had undergone more clonal expansion than equally common others. In a later analysis, across HLA loci, associated TCR counts were highest for DRB1, lowest for HLA-C. Analyzed later, most CMV-associated TCR beta chains appeared HLA-restricted.

CDR1 is MNHEY, CDR2 SMNVEV, per germline (reference sequence). CDR3 length: 17 amino acids. The J segment lost 4 bases and the V segment lost 1 base, leaving 10 bases of the junction unmatched. PCR primers comprised 60 Vbeta and 13 Jbeta primers. Repertoires were generated with immunoSEQ multiplex PCR, while TCRdb's copy carries only in-frame clones and drops some. This repertoire shows over 150,000 clones, around 80% found once; its top ten account for approximately 1.2%. The chain couples TRBV27 to TRBJ2-3; 8 positions match TRBD2. This TCR was sampled from a boy between 2 and 15 years old in good health and CMV-seronegative. Sequencing was performed on PBMCs. This chain's CDR3 is CASSLFAPAGGPDTQYF. The DNA for the CDR3 is TGTGCCAGCAGTTTATTTGCCCCGGCGGGGGGTCCAGATACGCAGTATTTT.